This TCR beta chain was profiled in a study of cytomegalovirus exposure and HLA in healthy donors. Looking at the study overall: The early release's HLA-typed donors yielded 78 million or so unique TCRs.

13 Jbeta primers and 60 Vbeta primers were used for the PCR. Assay: immunoSEQ multiplex PCR; the TCRdb copy retains only in-frame clones and omits some. The repertoire consists of about 200,000 clones, with 70% to 85% occurring once and the leading ten covering about 1.7%. This sequence was found in a man between 50 and 59 years old in good health and CMV-seronegative. Sequences were obtained from PBMCs.

Here the CDR3 DNA reads TGTGCCAGCTCACCACCGGGGGGTATCAATCAGCCCCAGCATTTT. This sequence encodes CASSPPGGINQPQHF. The genes are TRBV18 and TRBJ1-5, with D possibly matching TRBD1 (5 bases). Germline V gene lookup returns CDR1 KGHSH and CDR2 LQKENI. The CDR3 covers 15 residues. V was shortened by 0 bases and J by 3 bases, with 9 bases between the two germline ends.